These T cell receptor beta chains were read from a single sample in a study of blood T cells in healthy people across ages. Each CDR3 protein is one row after TCRdb ran MiXCR on the 5' RACE reads. The sample lists about 840,000 distinct CDR3 sequences; 25% to 35% were seen once. In addition, the sample was reused for a study of T cells of mothers and their children.

The sample taken for sequencing was blood. These receptors were obtained from a woman between 40 and 50 years old in good health. Both conserved end residues are part of each CDR3. D genes are given only for firm matches. Clone size is stated in some rows and not others, as once, few, many or a class when expanded.

len,j_gene,abundance,v_gene,d_gene,CDR3nt,CDR3aa
14,TRBJ2-1,many,TRBV7-9,.,TGTGCCAGCAGCCCCCTGGTTAGCTCCAATGAGCAGTTCTTC,CASSPLVSSNEQFF
16,TRBJ1-5,.,TRBV28,.,TGTGCCAGTAAAAGGGCAGGGTGGTATTTGGATCAGCCCCAGCATTTT,CASKRAGWYLDQPQHF
14,TRBJ2-2,once,TRBV10-3,.,TGTGCCATCAACCGTAGGACAGACACCGGGGAGCTGTTTTTT,CAINRRTDTGELFF
14,TRBJ1-5,few,TRBV2,.,TGTGCCAGCACCGGGGGCTATAGCAATCAGCCCCAGCATTTT,CASTGGYSNQPQHF
17,TRBJ1-5,.,TRBV6-2/TRBV6-3,.,TGTGCCAGCAGTTACCCGTGGACAAGCTCGGGAGATCAGCCCCAGCATTTT,CASSYPWTSSGDQPQHF
17,TRBJ2-1,.,TRBV12-3/TRBV12-4,.,TGTGCCAGCAGTTTTAACGTCCCAGGGAGCTCCTACAATGAGCAGTTCTTC,CASSFNVPGSSYNEQFF
14,TRBJ2-3,.,TRBV10-3,TRBD1,TGTGCCATCAGGGATTACAGGGGTGAAGATACGCAGTATTTT,CAIRDYRGEDTQYF
14,TRBJ1-5,many,TRBV12-3/TRBV12-4,TRBD1,TGTGCCAGCAGTGATCATCAGGGGGGGAAGCCCCAGCATTTT,CASSDHQGGKPQHF
15,TRBJ2-3,few,TRBV7-9,.,TGTGCCAGCAGCTCCGATGGACAGTCCTCTTTTACGCAGTATTTT,CASSSDGQSSFTQYF
15,TRBJ1-5,many,TRBV7-2,.,TGTGCCAGCAGCTTAGTGGCAGGTAGCAATCAGCCCCAGCATTTT,CASSLVAGSNQPQHF
14,TRBJ2-5,few,TRBV20-1,TRBD2,TGCAGTGCCGCGCAGGCAACGGGGGGGGAGACCCAGTACTTC,CSAAQATGGETQYF
23,TRBJ2-7,.,TRBV28,.,TGTGCCAGCAGACCCTCTCCCGCCCGACCCAAGACAGTGGGTTCTTATCGGGACTACGAGCAGTACTTC,CASRPSPARPKTVGSYRDYEQYF
15,TRBJ1-2,few,TRBV7-9,.,TGTGCCAGCAGCTTAGGTTACCGGACATCCTATGGCTACACCTTC,CASSLGYRTSYGYTF
15,TRBJ1-2,few,TRBV6-6,TRBD1,TGTGCCAGCAGTGTCCCGGGACAGGGGGCTGATGGCTACACCTTC,CASSVPGQGADGYTF
13,TRBJ1-1,.,TRBV6-1,TRBD1,TGTGCCAGCAGTCTAGGGACAGGGGTGAAAGCTTTCTTT,CASSLGTGVKAFF
17,TRBJ2-6,few,TRBV4-2,.,TGTGCCAGCAGCCAAGTCGTGATCGCTACAGGGGCCAACGTCCTGACTTTC,CASSQVVIATGANVLTF
15,TRBJ1-1,.,TRBV11-1,TRBD1,TGTGCCAGCAGCTCTCTGGGACAGATGAACACTGAAGCTTTCTTT,CASSSLGQMNTEAFF